The 32 T cell receptor beta chains in this list originate from one sample, sequenced in a study of CD8 T cells in ankylosing spondylitis. Via MiXCR, TCRdb re-called the 5' RACE reads, giving one row per CDR3 protein. The sample includes approximately 290,000 distinct CDR3 sequences, around 20% of them seen just once. The sample consisted of blood, either unsorted or a sorted T cell fraction (not recorded which). The receptors were gathered from a female donor with ankylosing spondylitis or in good health (not recorded which).

This clonotype was counted ten times or more. The chain couples TRBV5-6 to TRBJ2-1, with D perhaps matching TRBD1 or TRBD2 (5 bases each). Per the germline V gene, CDR1 is SGHDT and CDR2 is YYEEEE. CDR3 length: 13 residues. Trimming took 2 bases from V and 8 from J, leaving 11 bases between them. The CDR3 sequence: CASSFAVGDEQFF. As DNA, the CDR3 is TGTGCCAGCAGCTTTGCGGTGGGGGATGAGCAGTTCTTC. Complete variable domain (other parts from reference TRBV5-6 and TRBJ2-1): DAGVTQSPTHLIKTRGQQVTLRCSPKSGHDTVSWYQQALGQGPQFIFQYYEEEERQRGNFPDRFSGHQFPNYSSELNVNALLLGDSALYLCASSFAVGDEQFFGPGTRLTVL.

This clonotype has only a few counts. It is unclear where the CDR3 begins or ends on the DNA, so no DNA is shown, and the CDR3 is as TCRdb lists it. This chain links TRBV21-1 with TRBJ2-2. TRBV21-1 is flagged as a pseudogene. The CDR3 spans 14 amino acids, including both terminal residues. This chain's CDR3 is CASPRTETPGSCFF.

The chain uses TRBV7-9 and TRBJ1-1, with D hard to call. Per germline, CDR1 SEHNR and CDR2 FQNEAQ (reference sequence). Trimming removed 3 bases from V and 2 bases from J, with 7 bases in between. This CDR3 is 13 amino acids long. CDR3 residues: CASSFAPNTEAFF. The CDR3 DNA follows: TGTGCCAGCAGCTTTGCACCCAACACTGAAGCTTTCTTT.

The gene calls are TRBV24-1 and TRBJ2-5; tentative D call: TRBD2 (5 bases). Germline CDR1 KGHDR, CDR2 SFDVKD. The CDR3 covers 18 residues. V was cut by 2 bases and J by 4 bases, with 22 bases left in between. The CDR3 here is CATSDSKGTLGVGETQYF. The CDR3 nucleotides read TGTGCCACCAGTGATTCGAAGGGAACGCTCGGGGTAGGAGAGACCCAGTACTTC.

This chain links TRBV10-1 with TRBJ2-3; weak D call: TRBD1 (6 bases). CDR3 length equals 15 residues. The V gene's germline CDR1 is WNHNN and CDR2 SYGVQD (reference sequence). V was clipped by 6 bases and J by 4 bases, with 17 bases between them. CDR3 residues: CASSPKGVRPDTQYF. The CDR3 DNA is TGCGCCAGCAGCCCCAAGGGGGTCAGGCCAGATACGCAGTATTTT.

V and J are TRBV6-1 and TRBJ2-5; D gene uncertain. Trimming cost V 0 bases and J 6 bases, with 8 bases left between them. The CDR3 is 13 residues long. From germline, CDR1 is MNHNS and CDR2 SASEGT. CDR3 bases: TGTGCCAGCAGTGAAGCGGGATTGCAGACCCAGTACTTC. Amino acid sequence: CASSEAGLQTQYF.

The chain has TRBV7-2 and TRBJ1-1; the D is unclear. The CDR3 covers 15 residues. Trimming cost V 4 bases and J 8 bases, with 20 bases left between them. Germline CDR1 and CDR2: SGHTA and FQGNSA. The CDR3 loop is CASSSNGRVSVEAFF. Here the CDR3 DNA reads TGTGCCAGCAGCTCCAACGGGAGGGTTAGCGTGGAAGCTTTCTTT.

V gene TRBV7-6 combines with J gene TRBJ2-2, with 13 bases aligning to TRBD2. The CDR3 loop spans 15 amino acids. V was pared by 7 bases and J by 6 bases, with 5 bases of the junction left unmatched. Germline V CDR1 and CDR2: SGHVS, FNYEAQ. CDR3 nucleotides: TGTGCCAGCACCCCTGGACTAGCGGGAGCCGGGGAGCTGTTTTTT. Translating gives CASTPGLAGAGELFF.

The chain couples TRBV7-2 to TRBJ2-7; no clear D. Trimming shortened V by 3 bases and J by 2 bases, and 11 bases separated the two germline ends. CDR1 and CDR2 (germline): SGHTA, FQGNSA. This CDR3 spans 14 amino acids. The CDR3 loop reads CASSFRSTAYEQYF. The CDR3 coding sequence is TGTGCCAGCAGCTTTAGGTCCACCGCCTACGAGCAGTACTTC.

The chain links TRBV7-2 to TRBJ2-3; a weak D match, TRBD1 (6 bases). Germline-derived CDR1 and CDR2 are SGHTA and FQGNSA. CDR3 length: 13 residues. The germline V and J ends were trimmed by 7 bases and 4 bases, with 12 bases remaining between them. The CDR3 loop reads CASTATGSDTQYF. CDR3 sequence (DNA): TGTGCCAGCACCGCGACAGGATCAGATACGCAGTATTTT. Looking up the rest from reference TRBV7-2 and TRBJ2-3 gives the full variable domain: GAGVSQSPSNKVTEKGKDVELRCDPISGHTALYWYRQSLGQGLEFLIYFQGNSAPDKSGLPSDRFSAERTGGSVSTLTIQRTQQEDSAVYLCASTATGSDTQYFGPGTRLTVL.

This clonotype was picked up a small number of times. The genes are TRBV5-4 and TRBJ1-1; no clear D. Germline values: CDR1 SGHNT, CDR2 YYREEE (reference sequence). CDR3 length equals 17 residues. Trimming shortened V by 3 bases and J by 3 bases, and 21 bases separated the two germline ends. CDR3 sequence: CASSYPSGPGSHTEAFF. The CDR3 nucleotides are TGTGCCAGCAGCTACCCGTCGGGCCCGGGGTCGCACACTGAAGCTTTCTTT.

This clonotype was detected ten times or more. The rearrangement uses TRBV5-1 and TRBJ2-7, with D tentatively TRBD2 (6 bases). V gave up 1 base and J gave up 0 bases, with 14 bases separating them. The CDR3 covers 16 residues. Germline V gives CDR1 SGHRS, CDR2 YFSETQ. Here the CDR3 DNA reads TGCGCCAGCAGCTTGCTTTCGTCTAGCGACTCCTACGAGCAGTACTTC. Amino acids: CASSLLSSSDSYEQYF.

The CDR3 protein is CASSEGLGFSLHF. The DNA of the CDR3 is TGTGCCAGCAGTGAGGGGCTTGGTTTCTCCCTCCACTTT. The rearrangement uses TRBV25-1 and TRBJ1-6; D might be TRBD1 (5 bases). Germline V CDR1 and CDR2: MGHDK, SYGVNS. With 3 bases removed from V and 14 bases from J, the gap between germline ends came to 14 bases. The CDR3 has 13 residues.

The chain has TRBV6-2 or TRBV6-3 and TRBJ2-1, with 10 bases fitting TRBD1. The CDR3 covers 16 residues. The germline gives CDR1 MNHEY, CDR2 SVGEGT. The trim removed 6 bases at V and 0 bases at J, leaving 5 bases unmatched. The CDR3, as DNA: TGTGCCAGCAGCCCGACAGGGGGCGGCTCCTACAATGAGCAGTTCTTC. The encoded protein is CASSPTGGGSYNEQFF.

The chain recombines TRBV20-1 with TRBJ2-1; possible D gene TRBD2, 5 bases. The germline gives CDR1 DFQATT, CDR2 SNEGSKA (reference sequence). The V end lost 3 bases, the J end lost 5 bases, and 14 bases lay between the germline ends. CDR3 size: 14 residues. Here the CDR3 DNA reads TGCAGTGCTAGGGACTTAGCGAACGACAATGAGCAGTTCTTC. Translation: CSARDLANDNEQFF.

This clonotype was seen a single time. The genes are TRBV10-3 and TRBJ2-7, with D tentatively TRBD2 (5 bases). This CDR3 is built from 16 residues. The V gene's germline CDR1 is ENHRY and CDR2 SYGVKD. Trimming shortened V by 0 bases and J by 4 bases, and 16 bases separated the two germline ends. The CDR3 DNA reads as TGTGCCATCAGTGAGTCCTCCGGGGATTGGCGATACGAGCAGTACTTC. It codes for CAISESSGDWRYEQYF.

V and J are TRBV6-5 and TRBJ2-3; D is ambiguous. Trimming shortened V by 2 bases and J by 6 bases, and 12 bases separated the two germline ends. This CDR3 is built from 14 residues. CDR1 is MNHEY, CDR2 SVGAGI, per germline. The CDR3 DNA is TGTGCCAGCAGTTACGGCGGAATAAGGGATACGCAGTATTTT. Amino acid sequence: CASSYGGIRDTQYF.

The V call is TRBV6-4, the J call TRBJ2-7, with 12 nucleotides matching TRBD1. Looked up from germline, CDR1 is MRHNA and CDR2 is SNTAGT. V was clipped by 5 bases and J by 2 bases; unmatched bases: 7. The CDR3 spans 16 residues. The CDR3 region has the DNA TGTGCCAGCAGTACTTGGGACAGGGGGCGCCCCTACGAGCAGTACTTC. Translating gives CASSTWDRGRPYEQYF.

This clonotype was recorded at least ten times. The genes are TRBV20-1 and TRBJ2-3, with 12 nucleotides matching TRBD2. CDR1 and CDR2 from the germline V gene are DFQATT and SNEGSKA (reference sequence). V was clipped by 5 bases and J by 5 bases; unmatched bases: 5. The CDR3 contains 14 residues. The CDR3 sequence is CSALTSGSLDTQYF. The CDR3, as DNA: TGCAGTGCTTTGACTAGCGGGAGTTTAGATACGCAGTATTTT.

This clonotype has at least ten counts. CDR3 residues: CASSSQGVRRNTEAFF. CDR3 nucleotides: TGTGCCAGCAGTTCACAGGGGGTAAGGAGGAACACTGAAGCTTTCTTT. The chain employs TRBV6-5 and TRBJ1-1, with TRBD1 matching over 8 bases. The germline V gene has CDR1 MNHEY and CDR2 SVGAGI. The ends lost 4 bases at V and 1 base at J; junction bases unmatched: 8. The CDR3 totals 16 residues.

The chain uses TRBV12-5 and TRBJ1-1; D is unresolved. The germline CDR1 and CDR2 sequences are LGHNT and FRNRAP. V gave up 7 bases and J gave up 1 base, with 4 bases separating them. This CDR3 contains 11 residues. CDR3 loop: CASATNTEAFF. The CDR3 region has the DNA TGTGCTAGTGCAACGAACACTGAAGCTTTCTTT.

This CDR3 reads CASSPQLAGGAGYEQYF. The CDR3 bases are TGTGCCAGCTCACCTCAACTAGCGGGGGGGGCAGGTTACGAGCAGTACTTC. The chain is built from TRBV18 and TRBJ2-7, with TRBD2 identical over 13 bases. The V gene end was trimmed by 3 bases and the J gene end by 4 bases; junction bases not matched to a gene: 9. This CDR3 comprises 17 residues. Germline CDR1 is KGHSH and CDR2 is LQKENI.

The chain is built from TRBV12-3 or TRBV12-4 and TRBJ2-1; tentatively, D is TRBD2 (6 bases). Trimming shortened V by 5 bases and J by 0 bases, and 11 bases separated the two germline ends. CDR3 length: 15 residues. CDR3 region: CASSPRDFSYNEQFF. CDR3 DNA: TGTGCCAGCAGTCCCCGGGACTTCTCCTACAATGAGCAGTTCTTC.

This clonotype was seen a few times. V is TRBV5-1 and J is TRBJ2-2; no firm D call. Trimming took 3 bases from V and 3 from J, leaving 15 bases between them. The germline V gene encodes CDR1 SGHRS and CDR2 YFSETQ. The CDR3 contains 16 residues. The CDR3 DNA follows: TGCGCCAGCAGCTCCTTCGGCCGGCCGGACACCGGGGAGCTGTTTTTT. Translated: CASSSFGRPDTGELFF.

This clonotype was seen a few times. The genes are TRBV20-1 and TRBJ2-7; no reliable D call. CDR1 DFQATT and CDR2 SNEGSKA come from the germline V gene (reference sequence). This CDR3 has 12 amino acids. V was shortened by 3 bases and J by 3 bases, with 9 bases between the two germline ends. CDR3 residues: CSASPTSYEQYF. The CDR3 coding sequence is TGCAGTGCTAGTCCCACGAGCTACGAGCAGTACTTC.

The V call is TRBV7-2, the J call TRBJ2-1; TRBD2 agrees at 7 bases. The junction had 3 bases not matched to a gene; V was cut back by 2 bases and J by 8 bases. From germline, CDR1 is SGHTA and CDR2 FQGNSA. This CDR3 region has 13 residues. CDR3 bases: TGTGCCAGCAGCTTAACACGGGAGGATGAGCAGTTCTTC. Its translation: CASSLTREDEQFF.

This clonotype was found a few times. The chain carries TRBV4-1 and TRBJ2-4, with 8 positions matching TRBD1. Germline CDR1 and CDR2: MGHRA and YSYEKL. V lost 0 bases, J lost 3 bases, and 13 bases stayed unmatched. The CDR3 has 19 amino acids. As DNA, the CDR3 is TGCGCCAGCAGCCAAGAATTCGGCAGGGGGCGTTTAGGCAAAAACATTCAGTACTTC. Protein sequence: CASSQEFGRGRLGKNIQYF.

V and J are TRBV18 and TRBJ2-1; 8 bases match TRBD2. The CDR3 has 16 amino acids. Germline V gene sequence: CDR1 KGHSH, CDR2 LQKENI. V was clipped by 6 bases and J by 10 bases; unmatched bases: 17. For the CDR3, the DNA is TGTGCCAGCTCCGCATTTAGCGGGGAGGGCCGTTTAGAGCAGTTCTTC. As protein: CASSAFSGEGRLEQFF.

This clonotype was observed a handful of times. The rearrangement uses TRBV11-2 and TRBJ2-3; D is ambiguous. The CDR3 spans 12 residues. Germline V gives CDR1 SGHAT, CDR2 FQNNGV. V shed 5 bases and J shed 6 bases, with 9 bases lying between them. The CDR3 region is CASSQLADTQYF. The CDR3, as DNA: TGTGCCAGCAGCCAACTGGCGGATACGCAGTATTTT.

The sample holds a few counts of this clonotype. V usage is TRBV12-3 or TRBV12-4 and J usage is TRBJ2-6; no firm D call. This CDR3 is 16 amino acids long. V was clipped by 3 bases and J by 0 bases, with 9 bases between them. In DNA, the CDR3 is TGTGCCAGCAGTTTTCGCTGGAGCTCTGGGGCCAACGTCCTGACTTTC. It specifies CASSFRWSSGANVLTF.

The chain links TRBV7-2 to TRBJ2-5, with 8 bases matching TRBD1. The length of the CDR3 is 14 residues. V lost 5 bases to trimming and J lost 4 bases; unmatched junction nucleotides: 6. Germline CDR1 reads SGHTA; CDR2 reads FQGNSA. CDR3 bases: TGTGCCAGCAGCAGGGACGGACAGGGAGAGACCCAGTACTTC. Protein product: CASSRDGQGETQYF.

This clonotype was recorded a few times. The chain carries TRBV29-1 and TRBJ1-1; a possible D gene is TRBD1 (5 bases). CDR1 is SQVTM, CDR2 ANQGSEA, per germline. With 3 bases removed from V and 4 bases from J, the gap between germline ends came to 9 bases. CDR3 size: 12 residues. Written as DNA, the CDR3 is TGCAGCGTTGACAGGGCAGGCACTGAAGCTTTCTTT. It codes for CSVDRAGTEAFF.